The entry below describes one TCR beta chain. Its antigen remains unidentified. An end of the junction does not agree with germline; a read error may underlie this. This sample is part of a study of T cell responses to AZD1222 COVID-19 vaccine. The overall study: The analysis combined second doses at about 4 or about 12 weeks. Overall study results and limits: Across the whole spike, CD4 TCRs peaked at regions 160-218 and 743-854. The donor group comprised mostly white British people and more females; the analysis possibly underestimated clonal diversity.

Libraries were prepared by immunoSEQ multiplex PCR; TCRdb keeps only in-frame clonotypes and omits some of them. The sample records some 150,000 clones, 92% being singletons. The CDR3 consists of 17 residues. Germline V gene data show CDR1 as SGHRS and CDR2 as YFSETQ. The chain joins TRBV5-1 to TRBJ2-1; D might be TRBD1 or TRBD2, each matching 5 bases. The clonotype comes from an adult in good health. The sequencing used peripheral blood, collected on day 0 of AZD1222 vaccination. The CDR3 nucleotides read TGCGCCAGCAGGTTGGGACCTCAGGGTATAATATACGGTGAGCAGTTCTTC. It is translated as CASRLGPQGIIYGEQFF.